The rows below give T cell receptor beta chains drawn from one sample of a study of cytomegalovirus exposure and HLA in healthy donors. Assay: immunoSEQ multiplex PCR; the TCRdb copy retains only in-frame clones and omits some. Counted here are 250,000 to 350,000 clones, 86% occurring once; the ten biggest clones make up under 0.85%. Sequencing was done on a sample of PBMCs. Source of these receptors: a woman younger than 35 in good health and CMV-seronegative. The CDR3 runs from the conserved cysteine through the conserved F or W.

CASSLFGGTYEQYF	TRBV5-1	TRBJ2-7
CASSKTHRTSGSTDTQYF	TRBV9	TRBJ2-3
CASSLGLAGEQYF	TRBV6-5	TRBJ2-7
CASSFTGVGHEQFF	TRBV6-6	TRBJ2-1
CASSLGGPGASNEQFF	TRBV5-4	TRBJ2-1
CASSDGQGNNQPQHF	TRBV25-1	TRBJ1-5
CASSPTSRGNRETQYF	TRBV19	TRBJ2-5
CASSLRPDRGQETQYF	TRBV14	TRBJ2-5
CASSQEGQADTQYF	TRBV4-1	TRBJ2-3
CSVVTGVEQYF	TRBV29-1	TRBJ2-7
CASSPSRKQGGQPQHF	TRBV18	TRBJ1-5
CASSSSQGVEQYF	TRBV5-1	TRBJ2-7
CASSLRLAGVTGELFF	TRBV5-6	TRBJ2-2
CATGGNQPQHF	TRBV28	TRBJ1-5